This T cell receptor (beta chain) was sequenced for a study of blood T cell repertoires in COVID-19. Study-wide context: Italy, Spain and the United States were the sources of the convalescent and acute COVID-19 samples. T cells, B-cell-depleted T cells, or PBMCs supplied cDNA or gDNA.

From germline, CDR1 is SGDLS and CDR2 YYNGEE. This CDR3 region has 15 residues. V lost 2 bases to trimming and J lost 0 bases; unmatched junction nucleotides: 1. Data came from immunoSEQ multiplex PCR; TCRdb stores just in-frame clones and leaves some out. The repertoire has 55,000 to 80,000 clones, roughly 90% of them found once; the top ten carry roughly 29%. Sequenced input: peripheral blood. This TCR came from a man aged 50 or older with acute or convalescent COVID-19. V gene TRBV9 combines with J gene TRBJ1-3; 8 bases are shared with TRBD1. The CDR3 sequence is CASSVQGASGNTIYF. CDR3 DNA sequence: TGTGCCAGCAGCGTTCAGGGGGCCTCTGGAAACACCATATATTTT.